A single sample is the source of the 7 T cell receptor beta chains below, sequenced in a study of OX40 agonist ivuxolimab in advanced cancers. The library came from the immunoSEQ multiplex PCR assay. TCRdb retrieved this table from immuneACCESS and kept in-frame rearrangements only. Not all clones are present; in checked studies, unresolved V genes account for under half, and no reason is known for the remainder. The sample table lists roughly 90,000 clones, roughly 88% of them with a count of one. 0.25% to 0.35% of the sample is in the top ten clones. The sequenced sample was CD4+ or CD8+ T cells sorted from blood, obtained in a trial of the OX40 agonist ivuxolimab. Every receptor here comes from an adult with an advanced solid tumor such as melanoma, head and neck, liver or kidney cancer.

V usage is TRBV5-4 and J usage is TRBJ2-1; weak D call: TRBD1 (5 bases). CDR1 and CDR2 (germline): SGHNT, YYREEE (reference sequence). Trimming took off 2 bases at V and 4 bases at J, with 13 bases between the two ends. This CDR3 is built from 15 residues. CDR3 region: CASSFGAVLYNEQFF. The CDR3 nucleotides are TGTGCCAGCAGCTTTGGGGCCGTACTATACAATGAGCAGTTCTTC.

V gene TRBV6-5 combines with J gene TRBJ2-7; the match to TRBD1 covers 7 bases. Per germline, CDR1 MNHEY and CDR2 SVGAGI. This CDR3 has 15 residues. Losses at the gene ends were 6 bases for V and 0 bases for J; bases not matched to a gene: 8. CDR3 protein: CASRFDREPSYEQYF. CDR3 coding DNA: TGTGCCAGCAGATTCGACAGGGAACCCTCCTACGAGCAGTACTTC.

The V call is TRBV6-5, the J call TRBJ1-2; perhaps TRBD1 as D (5 bases). CDR1 and CDR2 from the germline V gene are MNHEY and SVGAGI. V gave up 0 bases and J gave up 2 bases, with 13 bases separating them. This CDR3 contains 16 residues. The CDR3 DNA sequence: TGTGCCAGCAGTTACTCGATCTCGGGGGGAAACTATGGCTACACCTTC. This translates into CASSYSISGGNYGYTF.

The genes are TRBV27 and TRBJ1-1; 9 bases line up with TRBD1. Germline assignment: CDR1 MNHEY and CDR2 SMNVEV (reference sequence). Trimming at V came to 6 bases and at J to 4 bases, leaving 6 bases not matched to a gene. The length of the CDR3 is 14 residues. The DNA of the CDR3 is TGTGCCAGCAGGGGAACAGGGGGCGTCACTGAAGCTTTCTTT. It specifies CASRGTGGVTEAFF.

The V and J genes are TRBV27 and TRBJ1-4; D is undetermined. V shed 5 bases and J shed 8 bases, with 12 bases lying between them. Germline V gene data show CDR1 as MNHEY and CDR2 as SMNVEV (reference sequence). The CDR3 totals 13 residues. The CDR3 protein is CASSPPLSEKLFF. The CDR3 DNA reads as TGTGCCAGCAGTCCCCCTCTTTCGGAAAAACTGTTTTTT.

CDR3 bases: TGCAGCGTTGGGTCCGACTTAGCCTACGAGCAGTACTTC. Its translation: CSVGSDLAYEQYF. The chain uses TRBV29-1 and TRBJ2-7; D gene uncertain. The CDR3 totals 13 residues. Between the trimmed V and J ends, which lost 4 bases and 2 bases, there was a span of 12 bases. The germline V gene encodes CDR1 SQVTM and CDR2 ANQGSEA.

The rearrangement uses TRBV7-9 and TRBJ2-1; D gene unclear. Germline V gives CDR1 SEHNR, CDR2 FQNEAQ (reference sequence). The CDR3 extends over 14 amino acids. Trimming shortened V by 2 bases and J by 1 base, and 6 bases separated the two germline ends. The CDR3 loop is CASSLSASYNEQFF. In DNA form, the CDR3 reads TGTGCCAGCAGCTTATCAGCTTCCTACAATGAGCAGTTCTTC.